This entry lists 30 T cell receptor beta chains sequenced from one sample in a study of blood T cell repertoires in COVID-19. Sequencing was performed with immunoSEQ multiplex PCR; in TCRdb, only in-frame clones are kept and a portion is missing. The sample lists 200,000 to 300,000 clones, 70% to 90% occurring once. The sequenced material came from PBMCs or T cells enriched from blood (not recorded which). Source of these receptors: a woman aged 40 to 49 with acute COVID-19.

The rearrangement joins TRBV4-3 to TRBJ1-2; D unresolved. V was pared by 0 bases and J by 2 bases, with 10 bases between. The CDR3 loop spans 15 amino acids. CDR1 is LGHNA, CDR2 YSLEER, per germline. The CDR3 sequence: CASSQDSRGNYGYTF. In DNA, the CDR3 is TGCGCCAGCAGCCAAGATTCCCGGGGAAACTATGGCTACACCTTC.

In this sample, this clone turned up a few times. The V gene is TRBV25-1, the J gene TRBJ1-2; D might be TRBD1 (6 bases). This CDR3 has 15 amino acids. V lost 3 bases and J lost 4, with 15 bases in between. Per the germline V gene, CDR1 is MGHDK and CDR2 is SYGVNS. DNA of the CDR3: TGTGCCAGCAGTGATCCCACCACAGGGCCCTATGGCTACACCTTC. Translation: CASSDPTTGPYGYTF.

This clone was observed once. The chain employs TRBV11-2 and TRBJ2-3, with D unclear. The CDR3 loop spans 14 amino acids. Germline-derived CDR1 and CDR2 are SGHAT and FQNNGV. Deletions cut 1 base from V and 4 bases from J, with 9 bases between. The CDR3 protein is CASSLAPLSDTQYF. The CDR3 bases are TGTGCCAGCAGCTTAGCGCCCCTATCAGATACGCAGTATTTT.

For the CDR3, the DNA is TGCGCCAGCAGCTGGACTAGCGGGGGAGTTGGGGGTGAGCAGTTCTTC. It yields the protein CASSWTSGGVGGEQFF. This chain connects TRBV5-1 to TRBJ2-1; 13 nucleotides align to TRBD2. Germline V gene data show CDR1 as SGHRS and CDR2 as YFSETQ. CDR3 length: 16 residues. Losses at the gene ends were 3 bases for V and 9 bases for J; bases not matched to a gene: 9.

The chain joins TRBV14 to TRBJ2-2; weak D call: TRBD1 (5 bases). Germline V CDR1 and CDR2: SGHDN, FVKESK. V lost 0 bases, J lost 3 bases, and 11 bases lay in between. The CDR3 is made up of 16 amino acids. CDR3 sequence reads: CASSQERGRYTGELFF. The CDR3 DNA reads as TGTGCCAGCAGCCAAGAAAGGGGCAGGTACACCGGGGAGCTGTTTTTT. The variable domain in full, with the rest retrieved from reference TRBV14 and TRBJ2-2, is EAGVTQFPSHSVIEKGQTVTLRCDPISGHDNLYWYRRVMGKEIKFLLHFVKESKQDESGMPNNRFLAERTGGTYSTLKVQPAELEDSGVYFCASSQERGRYTGELFFGEGSRLTVL.

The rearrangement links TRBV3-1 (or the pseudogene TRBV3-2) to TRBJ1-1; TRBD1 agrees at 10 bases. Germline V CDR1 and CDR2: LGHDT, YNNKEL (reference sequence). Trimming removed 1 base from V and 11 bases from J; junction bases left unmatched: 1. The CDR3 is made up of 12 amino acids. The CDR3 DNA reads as TGTGCCAGCAGCCAAGGGGGACAGGGGGCTTTCTTT. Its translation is CASSQGGQGAFF.

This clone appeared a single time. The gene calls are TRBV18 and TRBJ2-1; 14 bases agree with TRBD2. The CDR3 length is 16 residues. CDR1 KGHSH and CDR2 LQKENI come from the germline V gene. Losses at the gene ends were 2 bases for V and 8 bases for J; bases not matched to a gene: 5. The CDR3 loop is CASSPRTSGGFDEQFF. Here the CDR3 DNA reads TGTGCCAGCTCACCAAGGACTAGCGGGGGGTTCGATGAGCAGTTCTTC.

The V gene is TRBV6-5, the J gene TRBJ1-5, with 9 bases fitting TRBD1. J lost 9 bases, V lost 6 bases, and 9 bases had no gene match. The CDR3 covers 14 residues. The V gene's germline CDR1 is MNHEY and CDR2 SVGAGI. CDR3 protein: CASSDNRGQGPQHF. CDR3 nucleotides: TGTGCCAGCAGCGACAACAGGGGGCAAGGGCCCCAGCATTTT.

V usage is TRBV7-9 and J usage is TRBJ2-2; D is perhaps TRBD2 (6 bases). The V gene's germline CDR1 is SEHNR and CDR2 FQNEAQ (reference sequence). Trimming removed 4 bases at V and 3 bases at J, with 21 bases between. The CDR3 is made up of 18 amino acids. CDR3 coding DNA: TGTGCCAGCAGCTCAAACTTCCGCGGGATCGGGGACACCGGGGAGCTGTTTTTT. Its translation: CASSSNFRGIGDTGELFF.

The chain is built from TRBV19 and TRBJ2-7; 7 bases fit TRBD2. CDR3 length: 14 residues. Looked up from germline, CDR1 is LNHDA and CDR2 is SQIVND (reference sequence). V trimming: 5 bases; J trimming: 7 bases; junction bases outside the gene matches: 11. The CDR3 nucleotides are TGTGCCAGTAGTTCCCGGGGGGACCCCAGAGAGCAGTACGTC. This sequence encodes CASSSRGDPREQYV.

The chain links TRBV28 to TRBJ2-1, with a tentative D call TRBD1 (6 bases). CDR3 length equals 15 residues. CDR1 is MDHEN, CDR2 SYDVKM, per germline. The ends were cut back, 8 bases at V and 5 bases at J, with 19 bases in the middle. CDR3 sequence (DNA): TGTGCCAGCGCGAATTCAGGGGCATATCACAATGAGCAGTTCTTC. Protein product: CASANSGAYHNEQFF. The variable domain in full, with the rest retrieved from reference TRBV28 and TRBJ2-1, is DVKVTQSSRYLVKRTGEKVFLECVQDMDHENMFWYRQDPGLGLRLIYFSYDVKMKEKGDIPEGYSVSREKKERFSLILESASTNQTSMYLCASANSGAYHNEQFFGPGTRLTVL.

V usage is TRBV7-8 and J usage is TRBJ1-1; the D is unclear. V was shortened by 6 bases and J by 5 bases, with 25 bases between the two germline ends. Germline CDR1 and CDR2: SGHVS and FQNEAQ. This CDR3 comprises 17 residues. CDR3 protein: CASRSNPHGGSGTEAFF. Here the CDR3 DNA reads TGTGCCAGCAGATCCAATCCACATGGTGGGAGCGGGACTGAAGCTTTCTTT.

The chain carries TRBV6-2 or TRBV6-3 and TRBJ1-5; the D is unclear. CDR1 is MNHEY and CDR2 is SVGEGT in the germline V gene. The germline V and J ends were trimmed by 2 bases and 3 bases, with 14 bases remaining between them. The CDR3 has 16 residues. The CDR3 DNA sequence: TGTGCCAGCAGTTACCGTGGAGGATTTGACAATCAGCCCCAGCATTTT. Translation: CASSYRGGFDNQPQHF.

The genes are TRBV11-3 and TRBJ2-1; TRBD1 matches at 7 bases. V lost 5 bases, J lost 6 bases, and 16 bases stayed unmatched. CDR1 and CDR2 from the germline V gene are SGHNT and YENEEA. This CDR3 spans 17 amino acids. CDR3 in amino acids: CASSPRGQNRIINEQFF. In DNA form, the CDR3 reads TGTGCCAGCAGCCCTAGGGGACAGAATCGGATAATCAATGAGCAGTTCTTC.

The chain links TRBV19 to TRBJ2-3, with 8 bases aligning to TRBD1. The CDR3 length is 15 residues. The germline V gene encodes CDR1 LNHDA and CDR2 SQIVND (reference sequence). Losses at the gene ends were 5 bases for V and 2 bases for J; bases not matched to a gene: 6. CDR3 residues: CASSSRTGTTDTQYF. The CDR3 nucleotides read TGTGCCAGTAGTTCGCGGACAGGGACCACAGATACGCAGTATTTT. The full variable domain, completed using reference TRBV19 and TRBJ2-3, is DGGITQSPKYLFRKEGQNVTLSCEQNLNHDAMYWYRQDPGQGLRLIYYSQIVNDFQKGDIAEGYSVSREKKESFPLTVTSAQKNPTAFYLCASSSRTGTTDTQYFGPGTRLTVL.

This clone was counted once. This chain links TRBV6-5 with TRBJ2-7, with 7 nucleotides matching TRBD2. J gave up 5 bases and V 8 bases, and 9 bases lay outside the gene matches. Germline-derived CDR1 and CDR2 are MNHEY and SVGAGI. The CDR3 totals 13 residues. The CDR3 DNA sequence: TGTGCCAGCGGATCTATACGGGGGGACGAGCAGTACTTC. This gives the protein CASGSIRGDEQYF.

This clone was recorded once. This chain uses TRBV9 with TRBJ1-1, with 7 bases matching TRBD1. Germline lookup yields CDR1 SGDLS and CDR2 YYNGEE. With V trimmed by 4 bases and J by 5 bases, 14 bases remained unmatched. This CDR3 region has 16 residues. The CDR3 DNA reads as TGTGCCAGCAGCCGAAGGGTCCCAGGGGGACAAACTGAAGCTTTCTTT. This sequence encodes CASSRRVPGGQTEAFF.

The CDR3 spells CASSQHNLPVAANEQFF. CDR3 sequence (DNA): TGCGCCAGCAGCCAACACAATTTGCCCGTAGCGGCCAATGAGCAGTTCTTC. This chain links TRBV4-1 with TRBJ2-1, with a possible D match to TRBD2 (6 bases). CDR3 length: 17 amino acids. Germline loops: CDR1 MGHRA, CDR2 YSYEKL. Trimming stripped 2 bases from V and 6 bases from J, with 20 bases between.

This CDR3 is CASSLESQPNTEAFF. The CDR3 DNA follows: TGCGCCAGCAGCTTGGAGAGTCAACCGAACACTGAAGCTTTCTTT. The V and J genes are TRBV5-1 and TRBJ1-1; D is unclear. CDR1 and CDR2 (germline): SGHRS, YFSETQ. Trimming took 0 bases from V and 1 from J, leaving 10 bases between them. The CDR3 is made up of 15 amino acids.

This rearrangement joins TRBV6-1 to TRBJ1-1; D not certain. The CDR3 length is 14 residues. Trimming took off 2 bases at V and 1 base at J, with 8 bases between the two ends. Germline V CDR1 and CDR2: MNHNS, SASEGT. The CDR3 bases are TGTGCCAGCAGTGAACACGGCGGGAACACTGAAGCTTTCTTT. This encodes CASSEHGGNTEAFF.

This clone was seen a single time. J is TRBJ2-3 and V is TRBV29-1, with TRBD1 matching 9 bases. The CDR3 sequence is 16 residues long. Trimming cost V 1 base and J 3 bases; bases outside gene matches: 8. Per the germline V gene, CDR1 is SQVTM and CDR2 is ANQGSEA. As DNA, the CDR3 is TGCAGCGTTGAAGGCGGGTGGGACAGGGTTACAGATACGCAGTATTTT. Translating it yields CSVEGGWDRVTDTQYF.

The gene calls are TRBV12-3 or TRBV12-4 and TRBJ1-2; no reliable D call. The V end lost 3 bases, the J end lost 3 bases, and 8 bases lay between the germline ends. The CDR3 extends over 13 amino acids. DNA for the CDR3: TGTGCCAGCAGTTTGCGGGAGGACTATGGCTACACCTTC. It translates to CASSLREDYGYTF.

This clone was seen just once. The CDR3 loop reads CASSLEAEGYTF. The CDR3 DNA is TGTGCCAGCAGTTTGGAGGCCGAGGGCTACACCTTC. This rearrangement joins TRBV7-2 to TRBJ1-2; D remains ambiguous. Germline V gives CDR1 SGHTA, CDR2 FQGNSA. The CDR3 contains 12 residues. The V end lost 6 bases, the J end lost 8 bases, and 13 bases lay between the germline ends.

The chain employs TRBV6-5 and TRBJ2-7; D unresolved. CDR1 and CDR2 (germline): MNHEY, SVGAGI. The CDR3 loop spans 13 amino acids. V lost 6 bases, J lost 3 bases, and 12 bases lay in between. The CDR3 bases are TGTGCCAGCAGACGAAGCTTAGTCTACGAGCAGTACTTC. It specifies CASRRSLVYEQYF.

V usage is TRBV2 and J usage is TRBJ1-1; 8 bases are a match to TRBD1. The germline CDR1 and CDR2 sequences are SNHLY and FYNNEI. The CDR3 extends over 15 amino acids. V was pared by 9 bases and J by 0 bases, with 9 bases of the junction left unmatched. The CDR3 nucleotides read TGTGCCAGGGAGACAGGGGACGGGATGAACACTGAAGCTTTCTTT. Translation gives CARETGDGMNTEAFF.

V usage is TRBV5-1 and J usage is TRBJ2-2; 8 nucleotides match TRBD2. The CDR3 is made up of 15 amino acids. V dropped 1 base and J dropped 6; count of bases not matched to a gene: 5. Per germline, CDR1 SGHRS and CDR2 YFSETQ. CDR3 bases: TGCGCCAGCAGCTTGTCCACGGGAGGGCCCGGGGAGCTGTTTTTT. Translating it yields CASSLSTGGPGELFF.

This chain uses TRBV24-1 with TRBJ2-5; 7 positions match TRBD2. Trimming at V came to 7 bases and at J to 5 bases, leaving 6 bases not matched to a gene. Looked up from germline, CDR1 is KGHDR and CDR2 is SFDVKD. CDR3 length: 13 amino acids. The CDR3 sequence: CATSPWGGETQYF. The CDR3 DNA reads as TGTGCCACCAGCCCCTGGGGGGGGGAGACCCAGTACTTC.

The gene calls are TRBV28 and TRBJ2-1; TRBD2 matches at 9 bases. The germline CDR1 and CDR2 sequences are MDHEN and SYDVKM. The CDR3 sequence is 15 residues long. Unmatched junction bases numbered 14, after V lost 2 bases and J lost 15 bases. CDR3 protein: CASSLVGTSRPRMFF. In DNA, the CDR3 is TGTGCCAGCAGTTTAGTTGGGACTAGCAGACCCCGGATGTTCTTC.

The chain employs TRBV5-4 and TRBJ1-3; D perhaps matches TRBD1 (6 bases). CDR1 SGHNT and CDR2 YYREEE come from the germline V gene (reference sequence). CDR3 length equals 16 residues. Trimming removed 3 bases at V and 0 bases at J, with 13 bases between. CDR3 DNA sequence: TGTGCCAGCAGCTCCGGGACAAAGCGCTCTGGAAACACCATATATTTT. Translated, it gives CASSSGTKRSGNTIYF.

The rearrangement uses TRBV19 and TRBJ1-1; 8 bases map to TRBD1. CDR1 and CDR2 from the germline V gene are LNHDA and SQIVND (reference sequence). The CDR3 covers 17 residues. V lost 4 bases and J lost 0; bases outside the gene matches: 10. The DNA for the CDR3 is TGTGCCAGTAGTAACAGGGGGAATTTAGACATGAACACTGAAGCTTTCTTT. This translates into CASSNRGNLDMNTEAFF.